This T cell receptor (beta chain) was obtained from a study of cytomegalovirus exposure and HLA in healthy donors. Study results and limitations: There was a cluster of highly shared sequence variants that was likely a sequencing artifact.

As concerns this clone: Its antigen is as yet unknown.

The CDR3 contains 14 residues. Trimming stripped 1 base from V and 2 bases from J, with 9 bases between. Germline V gives CDR1 SGHRS, CDR2 YFSETQ. Vbeta (60) and Jbeta (13) primers were used in the PCR. Repertoires were generated with immunoSEQ multiplex PCR, while TCRdb's copy carries only in-frame clones and drops some. The sample shows tens of thousands of clones, roughly four fifths of them seen only once. The gene calls are TRBV5-1 and TRBJ1-1; D is unclear. The origin of this receptor is a woman aged 45-60 years in good health and CMV-seropositive. The specimen was PBMCs. The chain's CDR3 is CASSLREFNTEAFF. DNA for the CDR3: TGCGCCAGCAGCTTGCGGGAGTTCAACACTGAAGCTTTCTTT.